The 21 T cell receptor beta chains in this list originate from one sample, sequenced in a study of T cells in Graves' hyperthyroidism and ophthalmopathy. RNA transcripts served as the template for amplifying TCR beta CDR3 regions. HTBI primers were employed in a first-round RT-PCR of the TCR CDR3. TCRdb re-called the multiplex PCR reads with MiXCR, one entry per CDR3 protein. The repertoire holds around 800,000 distinct CDR3 sequences, with around 39% as singletons. The sequencing input was blood. These receptors were collected from a man between 18 and 35 years old with Graves' hyperthyroidism.

This sequence joins TRBV3-1 and TRBJ2-7; TRBD1 matches 7 bases. The CDR3 contains 15 residues. Germline V gives CDR1 LGHDT, CDR2 YNNKEL (reference sequence). The V segment lost 3 bases and the J segment 6 bases; nucleotides outside the gene matches: 11. DNA of the CDR3: TGTGCCAGCAGCCACGAGGGACAGACTGTACGCGAGCAGTACTTC. Encoded protein: CASSHEGQTVREQYF.

This clonotype came up a few times. The rearrangement joins TRBV12-3 or TRBV12-4 to TRBJ2-7, with no clear D. This CDR3 is 13 amino acids long. V shed 6 bases and J shed 5 bases, with 14 bases lying between them. CDR3 sequence reads: CASRPPLDDEQYF. In DNA, the CDR3 is TGTGCCAGCAGACCACCATTGGATGACGAGCAGTACTTC.

The rearrangement links TRBV20-1 to TRBJ2-7; D unclear. Germline V gene sequence: CDR1 DFQATT, CDR2 SNEGSKA (reference sequence). The CDR3 has 14 amino acids. V was trimmed by 3 bases and J by 0 bases, leaving 12 bases between them. DNA of the CDR3: TGCAGTGCTAGTGGTGGGGATCCCTCCTACGAGCAGTACTTC. It translates to CSASGGDPSYEQYF.

This clonotype was found many times. V is TRBV7-9 and J is TRBJ1-6; TRBD1 aligns across 9 bases. The CDR3 has 14 amino acids. J gave up 8 bases and V 4 bases, and 3 bases lay outside the gene matches. Germline V lookup: CDR1 SEHNR, CDR2 FQNEAQ (reference sequence). The CDR3 coding sequence is TGTGCCAGCAGCTGGGGACAGGGCTATTCACCCCTCCACTTT. Its protein product is CASSWGQGYSPLHF. The entire variable domain, with the rest obtained from reference TRBV7-9 and TRBJ1-6, is as follows: DTGVSQNPRHKITKRGQNVTFRCDPISEHNRLYWYRQTLGQGPEFLTYFQNEAQLEKSRLLSDRFSAERPKGSFSTLEIQRTEQGDSAMYLCASSWGQGYSPLHFGNGTRLTVT.

The chain couples TRBV12-3 or TRBV12-4 to TRBJ2-7; D remains ambiguous. V lost 3 bases and J lost 2, with 11 bases in between. The CDR3 loop spans 14 amino acids. The CDR3 DNA sequence: TGTGCCAGCAGTTTGTACGACGTTGCCTACGAGCAGTACTTC. Its protein is CASSLYDVAYEQYF.

This clonotype was observed many times. V gene TRBV20-1 combines with J gene TRBJ2-5; 10 bases are shared with TRBD1. This CDR3 contains 13 residues. Germline V gene lookup returns CDR1 DFQATT and CDR2 SNEGSKA (reference sequence). The junction had 4 bases not matched to a gene; V was cut back by 4 bases and J by 5 bases. CDR3 residues: CSAKGQGTETQYF. As DNA, the CDR3 is TGCAGTGCTAAGGGACAGGGGACGGAGACCCAGTACTTC.

This chain joins TRBV11-2 and TRBJ2-7; D may be TRBD1 (7 bases). Germline CDR1 reads SGHAT; CDR2 reads FQNNGV. This CDR3 is built from 15 residues. V dropped 1 base and J dropped 2 bases, with 12 bases sitting between them. The CDR3 sequence: CASSLVADRTYEQYF. As DNA, the CDR3 is TGTGCCAGCAGCTTAGTAGCGGACAGGACCTACGAGCAGTACTTC.

V and J are TRBV4-2 and TRBJ1-1; D is unclear. The ends were cut back, 2 bases at V and 0 bases at J, with 10 bases in the middle. Germline V gene sequence: CDR1 LGHNA, CDR2 YNFKEQ. The CDR3 length is 15 residues. CDR3 DNA sequence: TGTGCCAGCAGCCAAATCCAGAAACTGAACACTGAAGCTTTCTTT. This encodes CASSQIQKLNTEAFF.

The chain links TRBV25-1 to TRBJ1-6; D possibly corresponds to TRBD1 (5 bases). This CDR3 has 14 residues. Germline V lookup: CDR1 MGHDK, CDR2 SYGVNS. Trimming shortened V by 6 bases and J by 7 bases, and 13 bases separated the two germline ends. The CDR3 protein is CASSLTDGNSPLHF. CDR3 coding DNA: TGTGCCAGCAGCCTGACAGATGGCAATTCACCCCTCCACTTT.

This clonotype was observed a few times. The genes are TRBV7-9 and TRBJ2-2; tentatively, D is TRBD1 (5 bases). Trimming removed 2 bases at V and 0 bases at J, with 7 bases between. The CDR3 sequence is 15 residues long. The germline V gene has CDR1 SEHNR and CDR2 FQNEAQ (reference sequence). CDR3 sequence (DNA): TGTGCCAGCAGCTTACGCAGGGCGAACACCGGGGAGCTGTTTTTT. Translation: CASSLRRANTGELFF. Filled out from reference TRBV7-9 and TRBJ2-2, the complete variable domain reads DTGVSQNPRHKITKRGQNVTFRCDPISEHNRLYWYRQTLGQGPEFLTYFQNEAQLEKSRLLSDRFSAERPKGSFSTLEIQRTEQGDSAMYLCASSLRRANTGELFFGEGSRLTVL.

This clonotype was recorded at least ten times. The chain carries TRBV7-9 and TRBJ1-3; D gene ambiguous. The CDR3 contains 13 residues. Germline V gene lookup returns CDR1 SEHNR and CDR2 FQNEAQ (reference sequence). V lost 8 bases to trimming and J lost 0 bases, with 8 bases between them. The CDR3 sequence is CASRGGSGNTIYF. In nucleotides, the CDR3 is TGTGCCAGCCGAGGAGGCTCTGGAAACACCATATATTTT.

To note about this clonotype: It may be a read error: a sequence one base away is much more abundant. J is TRBJ1-1 and V is TRBV29-1; D possibly corresponds to TRBD1 (6 bases). The CDR3 is 15 residues long. The germline gives CDR1 SQVTM, CDR2 ANQGSEA. The CDR3 loop reads CSVEYAGAGGTEALF. The DNA for the CDR3 is TGCAGCGTTGAATATGCGGGGGCCGGGGGCACTGAAGCTCTCTTT.

The sample holds many counts of this clonotype. This chain uses TRBV9 with TRBJ1-5; perhaps TRBD1 as D (5 bases). The CDR3 consists of 14 residues. Germline CDR1 reads SGDLS; CDR2 reads YYNGEE. Trimming stripped 3 bases from V and 8 bases from J, with 15 bases between. CDR3 DNA: TGTGCCAGCAGCGCTGTCGGGGGAGGTGAGCCCCAGCATTTT. Amino acids: CASSAVGGGEPQHF.

This clonotype was observed a handful of times. The chain uses TRBV4-2 and TRBJ2-7; 7 bases fit TRBD2. V was clipped by 0 bases and J by 3 bases; unmatched bases: 5. CDR3 size: 15 residues. Germline V gene data show CDR1 as LGHNA and CDR2 as YNFKEQ. CDR3 coding DNA: TGTGCCAGCAGCCAAGAGGCAACTAGCGACTACGAGCAGTACTTC. It codes for CASSQEATSDYEQYF.

This clonotype occurred many times. The V gene is TRBV2, the J gene TRBJ2-2; a weak D match, TRBD1 (5 bases). CDR3 length: 15 residues. The germline V and J ends were trimmed by 2 bases and 6 bases, with 13 bases remaining between them. The germline V gene encodes CDR1 SNHLY and CDR2 FYNNEI. For the CDR3, the DNA is TGTGCCAGCAGTGAACGGTCTTCAGGGTCCGGGGAGCTGTTTTTT. It encodes CASSERSSGSGELFF.

The chain recombines TRBV19 with TRBJ1-2; TRBD1 aligns across 11 bases. The CDR3 has 15 residues. V lost 9 bases and J lost 4; bases outside the gene matches: 10. Germline-derived CDR1 and CDR2 are LNHDA and SQIVND (reference sequence). The CDR3 is CASSPGGTGGYGYTF. The CDR3 bases are TGTGCCAGCAGCCCGGGCGGGACAGGGGGCTATGGCTACACCTTC.

The gene calls are TRBV7-9 and TRBJ1-1; D not resolved. CDR3 size: 17 residues. The V gene's germline CDR1 is SEHNR and CDR2 FQNEAQ (reference sequence). Trimming removed 0 bases at V and 1 base at J, with 15 bases between. The CDR3 loop reads CASSLAGRVFRNTEAFF. The CDR3 DNA sequence: TGTGCCAGCAGCTTAGCCGGACGGGTGTTTAGGAACACTGAAGCTTTCTTT.

This clonotype occurred many times. The chain combines TRBV13 with TRBJ1-2; no reliable D call. CDR3 size: 15 residues. Trimming left V 0 bases short and J 4 bases short, with 12 bases between. CDR1 is PRHDT and CDR2 is FYEKMQ in the germline V gene (reference sequence). Here the CDR3 DNA reads TGTGCCAGCAGCTTAGGGCAGGAGGGTCGCTATGGCTACACCTTC. It encodes CASSLGQEGRYGYTF.

The CDR3, as DNA: TGTGCCAGCAGTTTAAGAGGGGGGCTAAACGAAGAGACCCAGTACTTC. Translation: CASSLRGGLNEETQYF. The chain uses TRBV9 and TRBJ2-5; D is possibly TRBD1 or TRBD2 (6 bases each). The CDR3 has 16 amino acids. Germline V gene lookup returns CDR1 SGDLS and CDR2 YYNGEE. The V gene lost 5 bases and the J gene lost 3 bases, with 20 bases spanning the gap.

Many counts were recorded for this clonotype. This chain connects TRBV4-3 to TRBJ2-7; tentatively, D is TRBD1 or TRBD2 (5 bases each). Trimming took off 1 base at V and 2 bases at J, with 12 bases between the two ends. This CDR3 is built from 15 residues. CDR1 is LGHNA and CDR2 is YSLEER in the germline V gene. The chain's CDR3 is CASSQGSGRTYEQYF. CDR3 coding DNA: TGCGCCAGCAGCCAAGGTTCGGGACGGACCTACGAGCAGTACTTC.

This clonotype has a handful of counts. This chain links TRBV7-8 with TRBJ2-7, with 7 bases that match TRBD2. V was clipped by 6 bases and J by 2 bases; unmatched bases: 10. This CDR3 contains 15 residues. Germline lookup yields CDR1 SGHVS and CDR2 FQNEAQ. Here the CDR3 reads CASRGVLANPYEQYF. In DNA, the CDR3 is TGTGCCAGCAGGGGAGTACTAGCGAATCCCTACGAGCAGTACTTC.